The rows below give T cell receptor beta chains drawn from one sample of a study of neurological immune-mediated disorders. TCRdb re-called the 5' RACE reads through MiXCR, storing one row per CDR3 protein. The sample has 50,000 or so distinct CDR3 sequences; 3% to 4% are singletons. Sequencing input: PBMCs. These receptors all stem from a woman in her sixties with multiple sclerosis. Both conserved end residues are part of each CDR3. Each record gives: J gene, D gene, V gene, clone size, CDR3 protein, CDR3 DNA. The D gene is left open where the match is weak. Each size is once, few, many or a size class.

TRBJ2-7	TRBD1	TRBV5-1	many	CASSLGQGANEQYF	TGCGCCAGCAGCTTAGGACAGGGGGCCAACGAGCAGTACTTC
TRBJ2-3	NA	TRBV9	many	CASSVEGGTSPIDTQYF	TGTGCCAGCAGCGTAGAGGGCGGAACTAGCCCAATAGATACGCAGTATTTT
TRBJ1-1	NA	TRBV5-1	many	CASSSGQLMNTEAFF	TGCGCCAGCAGCTCCGGACAGCTAATGAACACTGAAGCTTTCTTT
TRBJ2-7	TRBD2	TRBV15	many	CATSRDGTSGSYEQYF	TGTGCCACCAGCAGAGATGGGACTAGCGGTTCCTACGAGCAGTACTTC
TRBJ2-5	NA	TRBV29-1	many	CSVPDPHVETQYF	TGCAGCGTGCCGGACCCGCATGTGGAGACCCAGTACTTC
TRBJ2-7	TRBD2	TRBV15	many	CATSRGGGSTYEQYF	TGTGCCACCAGCAGAGGGGGCGGGAGTACCTACGAGCAGTACTTC
TRBJ2-3	TRBD2	TRBV27	many	CASSLVASGGAGTQYF	TGTGCCAGCAGTTTAGTCGCTAGCGGGGGGGCCGGAACGCAGTATTTT
TRBJ1-1	TRBD1	TRBV20-1	many	CSAKGTVNTEAFF	TGCAGTGCTAAAGGGACAGTTAACACTGAAGCTTTCTTT
TRBJ2-3	NA	TRBV7-2	many	CASSLATDTQYF	TGTGCCAGCAGCTTAGCCACAGATACGCAGTATTTT
TRBJ2-7	NA	TRBV6-1	many	CASSEEGGQNEQYF	TGTGCCAGCAGTGAAGAGGGGGGACAAAACGAGCAGTACTTC